One TCR beta chain is described in this entry. The clone's antigen remains unknown. No per-base quality is available; no much larger clone lies one base away. The CDR3 regions of human TCRbeta chains were analyzed by immunosequencing. For the original study's pipeline: TCRs in the repertoires were compared against a reference library of SARS-CoV-2-specific TCRs that had been generated with the MIRA antigen-specificity platform. Breadth was defined as the fraction of unique TCRs that were SARS-CoV-2-associated. Depth was defined as the fraction of total T cells that were SARS-CoV-2-associated. Using the MIRA data, every spike-specific TCR was mapped to the spike region that the TCR reacted to and assigned to either a CD4 or a CD8 class. Log10-transformed breadth and depth values were compared by one-way ANOVA with Sidak's multiple comparisons tests. TCRdb limited this immuneACCESS table to in-frame rearrangements with V and J called. A share of clones is missing; checked studies link under half to unresolved V genes, and the rest is unexplained. That table supplies the V and J calls and clone size; D and trimming were determined from the DNA. Across this sample there are some 30,000 clones, with 86% seen only once. Clones ranked in the top ten supply about 6.6% of the sample.

The data derive from a study of T cell responses to AZD1222 COVID-19 vaccine (dated by TCRdb to the early 2020s). Describing the broader study: AZD1222 recipients with second doses at about 4 weeks or about 12 weeks were pooled, because spike-specific TCR depth and breadth did not differ between schedules. Enrollment into the trials was organized by age into subgroups of 18-55, 56-69 and 70-plus years, and those subgroups contained roughly 150, 30 and 60 TCR-sequenced participants, respectively. TCR sequencing covered roughly 230 trial participants: nearly 210 given two doses of AZD1222 and 26 given two doses of MenACWY control vaccine.

Study-level results and caveats: Because no samples from the day 14 peak response were available, repertoires could be characterized only after the peak T cell response. A significant rise in spike-specific TCR breadth and depth was observed after two AZD1222 doses relative to day 0 and relative to MenACWY recipients. Participants were mostly white British and included more females than males, and it was suggested by the authors that clonal diversity may have been underestimated. Reportedly, close to half of the unique spike-specific TCRs recognized epitopes lying outside the regions that are mutated in the B.1.351 and B.1.1.7 variants. In the small 56-69-year group, the increase in depth fell short of significance, most likely because of low power. Conclusions about previously exposed vaccinees were limited because only five to seven AZD1222 recipients were SARS-CoV-2 seropositive at baseline. The whole spike protein was spanned by vaccine-associated CD4 TCRs, and dominant responses were seen in regions 160-218 and 743-854.

The time point label of this sample denotes: baseline before first vaccination. Vaccinee samples were obtained from the UK trials COV001 and COV002, which included a single-blind randomized controlled phase 2/3 trial of AZD1222 (ChAdOx1 nCoV-19) in healthy adults. For TCRbeta chain sequencing, PBMC samples were collected from trial participants at day 0 and at day 28 after the second dose. Including cysteine and phenylalanine, the CDR3 has 11 amino acids. Just CDR3 DNA is preserved here, 33 bases in frame from base 1. The CDR1 and CDR2 encoded by the germline V gene (reference sequence) are GTSNPN and SVGIG. V is clipped by 3 bases and J by 4 bases, and the sequence between their germline boundaries is 6 bases long.

The sequence joins TRBV30 to TRBJ1-2, with the D gene not clear enough to name. The specimen was peripheral blood, collected on day 0 of AZD1222 vaccination. The sequence came from an adult in good health. The encoded CDR3 is CAWSPVYGYTF. The DNA sequence is TGTGCCTGGAGCCCCGTCTATGGCTACACCTTC. Extended through the reference TRBV30 and TRBJ1-2 proteins, this CDR3 yields the full variable domain: SQTIHQWPATLVQPVGSPLSLECTVEGTSNPNLYWYRQAAGRGLQLLFYSVGIGQISSEVPQNLSASRPQDRQFILSSKKLLLSDSGFYLCAWSPVYGYTFGSGTRLTVV.